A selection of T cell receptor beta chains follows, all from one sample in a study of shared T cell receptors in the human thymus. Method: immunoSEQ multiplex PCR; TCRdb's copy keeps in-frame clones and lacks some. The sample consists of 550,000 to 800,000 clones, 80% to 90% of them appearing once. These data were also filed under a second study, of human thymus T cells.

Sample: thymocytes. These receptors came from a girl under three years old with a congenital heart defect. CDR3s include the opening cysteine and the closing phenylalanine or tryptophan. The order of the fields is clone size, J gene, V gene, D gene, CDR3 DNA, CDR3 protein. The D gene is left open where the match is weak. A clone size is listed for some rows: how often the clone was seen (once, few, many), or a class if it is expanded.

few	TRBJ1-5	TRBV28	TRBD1	TGTGCCAGCAGCGCCCGGGACAGGGGGCGCAAAGGCAATCAGCCCCAGCATTTT	CASSARDRGRKGNQPQHF
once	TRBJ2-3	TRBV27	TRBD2	TGTGCCAGCAGTTGGTGCGGGGGGGCAGATACGCAGTATTTT	CASSWCGGADTQYF
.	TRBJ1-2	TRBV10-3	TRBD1	TGTGCCATCAGTGGGGGGGGACAGGGGGCCCGCGGCTACACCTTC	CAISGGGQGARGYTF
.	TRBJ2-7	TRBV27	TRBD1	TGTGCCAGCAGCTATCGACAGGGGAGCTCCTACGAGCAGTACTTC	CASSYRQGSSYEQYF
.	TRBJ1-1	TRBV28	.	TGTGCCAGCAGTCCCCGCGGGGGCGATGGTTTGAGGACTGAAGCTTTCTTT	CASSPRGGDGLRTEAFF
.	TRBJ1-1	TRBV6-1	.	TGTGCCAGCGCCGAATGGGGGGCGGGGGACACTGAAGCTTTCTTT	CASAEWGAGDTEAFF
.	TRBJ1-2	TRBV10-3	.	TGTGCCATCAGTGAGTCATATGGGGGCCTACCGGCTAACTATGGCTACACCTTC	CAISESYGGLPANYGYTF
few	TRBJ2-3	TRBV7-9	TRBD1	TGTGCCAGCAGCCAGGGGGCGCAGCCCAGCACAGATACGCAGTATTTT	CASSQGAQPSTDTQYF
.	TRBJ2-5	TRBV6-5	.	TGTGCCAGCAGTTACAACCCGTCAGGAGAGACCCAGTACTTC	CASSYNPSGETQYF
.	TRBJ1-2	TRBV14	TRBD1	TGTGCCAGCAGCTCCCGGGACAGATTCTTTATTCTTCATGGCTACACCTTC	CASSSRDRFFILHGYTF
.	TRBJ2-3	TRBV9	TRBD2	TGTGCCAGCAGCGAGGACAGACTAGCGGGGGGCAAAACTAGCACAGATACGCAGTATTTT	CASSEDRLAGGKTSTDTQYF